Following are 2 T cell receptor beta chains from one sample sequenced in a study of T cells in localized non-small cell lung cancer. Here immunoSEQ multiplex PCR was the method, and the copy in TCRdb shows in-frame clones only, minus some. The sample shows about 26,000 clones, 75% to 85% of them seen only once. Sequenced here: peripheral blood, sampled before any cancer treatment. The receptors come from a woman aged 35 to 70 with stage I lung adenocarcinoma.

CDR3 bases: TGTGCCAGCAGCGAAGGTGGACAGACCTACGAGCAGTACTTC. Residues: CASSEGGQTYEQYF. The chain links TRBV11-3 to TRBJ2-7; perhaps TRBD1 as D (6 bases). Germline V gene sequence: CDR1 SGHNT, CDR2 YENEEA. Trimming pared 5 bases from V and 2 bases from J, leaving 13 bases between. CDR3 length: 14 residues.

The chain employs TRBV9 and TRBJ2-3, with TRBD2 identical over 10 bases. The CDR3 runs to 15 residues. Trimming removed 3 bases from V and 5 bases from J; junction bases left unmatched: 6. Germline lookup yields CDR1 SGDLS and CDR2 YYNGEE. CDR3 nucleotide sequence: TGTGCCAGCAGCGCCGGAACTAGCGGGGTAGATACGCAGTATTTT. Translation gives CASSAGTSGVDTQYF. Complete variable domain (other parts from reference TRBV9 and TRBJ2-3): DSGVTQTPKHLITATGQRVTLRCSPRSGDLSVYWYQQSLDQGLQFLIQYYNGEERAKGNILERFSAQQFPDLHSELNLSSLELGDSALYFCASSAGTSGVDTQYFGPGTRLTVL.